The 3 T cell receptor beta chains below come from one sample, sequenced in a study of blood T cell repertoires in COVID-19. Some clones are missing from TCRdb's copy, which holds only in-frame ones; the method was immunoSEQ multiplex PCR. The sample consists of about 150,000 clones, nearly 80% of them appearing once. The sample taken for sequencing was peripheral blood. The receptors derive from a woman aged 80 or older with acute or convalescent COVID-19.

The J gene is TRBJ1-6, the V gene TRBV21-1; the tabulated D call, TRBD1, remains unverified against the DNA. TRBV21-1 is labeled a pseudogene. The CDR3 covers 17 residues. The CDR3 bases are TGTGCCAGTCGCCCGAGGGACATCAGACTCTATAATTCACCCCTCCACTTT. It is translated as CASRPRDIRLYNSPLHF.

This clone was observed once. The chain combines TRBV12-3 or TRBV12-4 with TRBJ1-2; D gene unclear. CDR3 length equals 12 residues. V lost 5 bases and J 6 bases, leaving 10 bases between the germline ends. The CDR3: CASSPVPHGYTF. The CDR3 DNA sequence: TGTGCCAGCAGTCCGGTCCCGCATGGCTACACCTTC.

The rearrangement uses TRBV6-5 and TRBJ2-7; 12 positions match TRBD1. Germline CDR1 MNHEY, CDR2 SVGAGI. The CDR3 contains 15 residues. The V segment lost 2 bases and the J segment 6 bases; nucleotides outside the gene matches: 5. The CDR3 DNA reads TGTGCCAGCAGTTACGGGGGGACAGGGGGCTTCGAGCAGTACTTC. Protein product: CASSYGGTGGFEQYF.